The 5 T cell receptor beta chains presented below share a single source sample, sequenced in a study of OX40 agonist ivuxolimab in advanced cancers. Produced via immunoSEQ multiplex PCR; TCRdb's table is partial and in-frame only. This table has under 65,000 clones, roughly nine tenths appearing once. Sample: CD4+ or CD8+ T cells sorted from blood, taken in a trial of the OX40 agonist ivuxolimab. The receptor set was obtained from an adult with an advanced solid tumor such as melanoma, head and neck, liver or kidney cancer.

This rearrangement joins TRBV19 to TRBJ2-4; 8 bases fit TRBD1. Germline V gives CDR1 LNHDA, CDR2 SQIVND (reference sequence). V dropped 10 bases and J dropped 5; count of bases not matched to a gene: 7. The CDR3 is 13 amino acids. The CDR3 loop reads CAIGAGGENIQYF. CDR3 sequence (DNA): TGTGCCATCGGGGCAGGGGGCGAAAACATTCAGTACTTC.

This rearrangement joins TRBV5-1 to TRBJ2-1, with D possibly being TRBD2 (6 bases). The CDR3 consists of 15 residues. The germline gives CDR1 SGHRS, CDR2 YFSETQ. Trimming removed 0 bases from V and 4 bases from J, with 11 bases in between. Here the CDR3 reads CASSLAGGMYNEQFF. CDR3 sequence (DNA): TGCGCCAGCAGCTTGGCCGGCGGGATGTACAATGAGCAGTTCTTC.

V usage is TRBV27 and J usage is TRBJ2-7; possibly TRBD1 or TRBD2 for D (5 bases each). From germline, CDR1 is MNHEY and CDR2 SMNVEV (reference sequence). CDR3 length equals 15 residues. V lost 6 bases and J lost 0, with 15 bases in between. For the CDR3, the DNA is TGTGCCAGCAGCCGGGACGGTCTCTTCTCCTACGAGCAGTACTTC. Residues: CASSRDGLFSYEQYF.

This clone came up a few times. The V gene is TRBV6-1, the J gene TRBJ1-1; D not resolved. Trimming removed 0 bases from V and 9 bases from J, with 14 bases in between. From germline, CDR1 is MNHNS and CDR2 SASEGT. The CDR3 has 14 amino acids. CDR3 coding DNA: TGTGCCAGCAGTGAAGCGCTTCTAGGAGGGCAAGCTTTCTTT. Protein sequence: CASSEALLGGQAFF.

The V call is TRBV27, the J call TRBJ1-1; D ambiguous. This CDR3 region has 15 residues. Between the trimmed V and J ends, which lost 0 bases and 1 base, there was a span of 9 bases. CDR1 is MNHEY, CDR2 SMNVEV, per germline (reference sequence). CDR3 nucleotide sequence: TGTGCCAGCAGTTTATCGGACCTACCGAACACTGAAGCTTTCTTT. Translated: CASSLSDLPNTEAFF.